This TCR beta chain appears in the sequencing data of a study of technical replicates of blood from a handful of donors. There are 14 residues in the CDR3. Per the germline V gene, CDR1 is SGHRS and CDR2 is YFSETQ. V trimming: 8 bases; J trimming: 8 bases; junction bases outside the gene matches: 8. Repertoires were generated with immunoSEQ multiplex PCR, while TCRdb's copy carries only in-frame clones and drops some. Among about 70,000 clones, 92% were seen once, and the ten largest hold 0.41%. The sample taken for sequencing was T cells isolated from PBMCs. This receptor was identified in a human donor in good health. The chain carries TRBV5-1 and TRBJ2-1; the match to TRBD2 covers 12 bases. This CDR3 reads CASSRTSGNDEQFF. The CDR3 coding sequence is TGCGCCAGTTCTAGGACTAGCGGGAATGATGAGCAGTTCTTC. Complete variable domain (other parts from reference TRBV5-1 and TRBJ2-1): KAGVTQTPRYLIKTRGQQVTLSCSPISGHRSVSWYQQTPGQGLQFLFEYFSETQRNKGNFPGRFSGRQFSNSRSEMNVSTLELGDSALYLCASSRTSGNDEQFFGPGTRLTVL.